This T cell receptor beta chain came from a study of T cells after yellow fever vaccination. The study's findings and limits: Researchers noted that a small share of clonotypes showed up in both CD4 and CD8 compartments. Most clones from primary vaccination were detected again post-booster (just under 97% CD4, 88% CD8).

To note about this clonotype: The antigen is not known.

Germline loops: CDR1 SGHRS, CDR2 YFSETQ. Deletions cut 7 bases from V and 1 base from J, with 15 bases between. The CDR3 sequence is 15 residues long. TCRdb reprocessed the 5' RACE reads with MiXCR, giving one entry per CDR3 protein. The repertoire holds about 550,000 distinct CDR3 sequences, with 15% to 20% as singletons. The chain carries TRBV5-1 and TRBJ2-1, with D perhaps TRBD2 (6 bases). This sequence was found in a man aged 25-40 years who received the YFV17D yellow fever vaccine. The material was PBMCs, obtained 15 days after the yellow fever booster vaccination. The CDR3 loop reads CASYSGVVSYNEQFF. For the CDR3, the DNA is TGCGCCAGCTACTCGGGAGTAGTTTCCTACAATGAGCAGTTCTTC.